This TCR beta chain was identified in a study of T cells in Graves' hyperthyroidism and ophthalmopathy. Study in general: Sampling of peripheral blood happened at initial diagnosis, prior to any treatment.

RNA transcripts were the template for amplifying TCR beta CDR3 regions. Initially, a first-round RT-PCR of the TCR CDR3 employed the HTBI primer set. TCRdb re-derived calls from the multiplex PCR reads in MiXCR, one entry per CDR3 protein. The table includes under 200,000 distinct CDR3 sequences, less than 10% detected once. V shed 0 bases and J shed 1 base, with 4 bases lying between them. This CDR3 is built from 13 residues. Germline CDR1 is SGHRS and CDR2 is YFSETQ. This clonotype was counted at least ten times. Its antigen is unidentified. Study-level results: Ophthalmopathy onset followed model prediction by a median about six months.

Sample: blood. This rearrangement joins TRBV5-1 to TRBJ1-1; D not resolved. The origin of this receptor is a woman aged 18-29 years with Graves' hyperthyroidism that later progressed to Graves' ophthalmopathy. The CDR3 spells CASSLDTNTEAFF. The CDR3 DNA sequence: TGCGCCAGCAGCTTGGACACGAACACTGAAGCTTTCTTT.